This TCR beta chain was identified during a study of T cells after yellow fever vaccination. Universal primer sites and UMIs were introduced during 5'RACE template-switching synthesis of TCR cDNA. Each CDR3 protein is one row after TCRdb ran MiXCR on the 5' RACE reads. The repertoire has 250,000 to 400,000 distinct CDR3 sequences, 3.5% to 4.5% of them found once; the top ten carry approximately 19%. Points on this clonotype: Its antigen is not identified.

Study-wide points: Reappearing after the booster were most of the clones from primary vaccination (around 96% CD4, 88% CD8). Though weaker, the secondary response peaked faster, on day 5 versus 15.

Trimming at V came to 0 bases and at J to 3 bases, leaving 17 bases not matched to a gene. This CDR3 region has 20 residues. CDR1 and CDR2 (germline): LGHNA, YSLEER. The chain recombines TRBV4-3 with TRBJ2-7; 10 bases are shared with TRBD1. The receptor was derived from a man aged 18 to 30 who received the YFV17D yellow fever vaccine. The specimen was PBMCs, collected 15 days after the yellow fever booster vaccination. CDR3 DNA sequence: TGCGCCAGCAGCCAAGATCCCCCCGGGGCCGGGTGGGACAGGGGCTACGAGCAGTACTTC. Translating gives CASSQDPPGAGWDRGYEQYF.